These 20 T cell receptor beta chains came from one sample sequenced in a study of blood T cell repertoires in COVID-19. Profiled with immunoSEQ multiplex PCR; TCRdb holds only in-frame clones, not every one. This table has fewer than 450,000 clones, roughly 89% appearing once. The specimen sequenced was peripheral blood. All receptors come from a woman between 18 and 29 years old who had recovered from COVID-19.

This chain joins TRBV6-5 and TRBJ1-2; D perhaps matches TRBD1 (6 bases). CDR1 MNHEY and CDR2 SVGAGI come from the germline V gene. V gave up 4 bases and J gave up 3 bases, with 12 bases separating them. The CDR3 is 14 residues long. The CDR3 loop is CASSSGVHHYGYTF. The DNA for the CDR3 is TGTGCCAGCAGTTCAGGGGTCCACCACTATGGCTACACCTTC.

The chain is built from TRBV24-1 and TRBJ2-6; tentatively, D is TRBD2 (5 bases). Looked up from germline, CDR1 is KGHDR and CDR2 is SFDVKD. Trimming removed 0 bases from V and 0 bases from J, with 17 bases in between. This CDR3 has 20 amino acids. DNA for the CDR3: TGTGCCACCAGTGATTTGCCGGGGAAATACACAGACTCTGGGGCCAACGTCCTGACTTTC. Protein sequence: CATSDLPGKYTDSGANVLTF.

As DNA, the CDR3 is TGTGCCAGCAGCCCAATTGGTTTCGGGAACACTGAAGCTTTCTTT. Residues: CASSPIGFGNTEAFF. V gene TRBV7-9 combines with J gene TRBJ1-1; D is unclear. This CDR3 has 15 amino acids. CDR1 is SEHNR and CDR2 is FQNEAQ in the germline V gene (reference sequence). V lost 5 bases and J 1 base, leaving 14 bases between the germline ends.

The chain uses TRBV19 and TRBJ2-1, with D hard to call. The ends were cut back, 4 bases at V and 4 bases at J, with 11 bases in the middle. CDR1 and CDR2 from the germline V gene are LNHDA and SQIVND (reference sequence). The CDR3 covers 14 residues. CDR3 DNA: TGTGCCAGTAGTAGAACGACTGGATACAATGAGCAGTTCTTC. Protein sequence: CASSRTTGYNEQFF.

This chain uses TRBV24-1 with TRBJ2-1; 7 bases match TRBD2. Losses at the gene ends were 7 bases for V and 5 bases for J; bases not matched to a gene: 7. This CDR3 region has 14 residues. The germline gives CDR1 KGHDR, CDR2 SFDVKD. DNA for the CDR3: TGTGCCACCAGGGGGACCGGGGGGAACAATGAGCAGTTCTTC. This gives the protein CATRGTGGNNEQFF.

The chain uses TRBV6-2 or TRBV6-3 and TRBJ2-1, with D unresolved. V lost 0 bases, J lost 3 bases, and 6 bases lay in between. Germline assignment: CDR1 MNHEY and CDR2 SVGEGT. The CDR3 length is 14 residues. This CDR3 reads CASSYSPSYNEQFF. The CDR3 nucleotides read TGTGCCAGCAGTTACTCGCCCAGCTACAATGAGCAGTTCTTC.

The chain employs TRBV6-2 or TRBV6-3 and TRBJ2-7; TRBD2 aligns across 10 bases. The V gene's germline CDR1 is MNHEY and CDR2 SVGEGT. The CDR3 is 17 residues long. The V gene end was trimmed by 6 bases and the J gene end by 0 bases; junction bases not matched to a gene: 11. The CDR3 bases are TGTGCCAGCAGCTTTGGACTAGCGGTAACAAGCTCCTACGAGCAGTACGTC. It specifies CASSFGLAVTSSYEQYV.

This chain uses TRBV29-1 with TRBJ2-1; D may be TRBD2 (7 bases). Deletions cut 7 bases from V and 8 bases from J, with 15 bases between. The length of the CDR3 is 12 residues. Per the germline V gene, CDR1 is SQVTM and CDR2 is ANQGSEA. CDR3 amino acids: CSGGRGSDEQFF. DNA of the CDR3: TGCAGCGGGGGGAGGGGGTCAGATGAGCAGTTCTTC.

For the CDR3, the DNA is TGTGCCAGCAGCCAAACCCGAGTAACAGATACGCAGTATTTT. Translating gives CASSQTRVTDTQYF. The chain has TRBV5-6 and TRBJ2-3; D remains ambiguous. The germline V gene has CDR1 SGHDT and CDR2 YYEEEE. This CDR3 has 14 residues. Deletions cut 4 bases from V and 3 bases from J, with 12 bases between.

This chain connects TRBV18 to TRBJ1-6; possible D gene TRBD1, 6 bases. The CDR3 consists of 15 residues. The germline CDR1 and CDR2 sequences are KGHSH and LQKENI. Trimming stripped 4 bases from V and 8 bases from J, with 15 bases between. The CDR3 is CASSLERDNYSPLHF. CDR3 nucleotides: TGTGCCAGCTCACTTGAGCGGGACAACTATTCACCCCTCCACTTT.

This clone appeared once. The rearrangement uses TRBV28 and TRBJ1-5; 8 bases are shared with TRBD1. The CDR3 runs to 15 residues. V shed 5 bases, J shed 4 bases, and the junction held 7 bases outside the gene matches. Germline V CDR1 and CDR2: MDHEN, SYDVKM. CDR3 nucleotide sequence: TGTGCCAGCAGTACGACAGGGGCCCTAAATCAGCCCCAGCATTTT. Translated, it gives CASSTTGALNQPQHF.

The chain is built from TRBV7-2 and TRBJ2-1, with D unclear. Germline V CDR1 and CDR2: SGHTA, FQGNSA. V lost 5 bases to trimming and J lost 0 bases, with 5 bases between them. The CDR3 is 13 residues long. The CDR3 sequence: CASSPLSYNEQFF. The CDR3 DNA follows: TGTGCCAGCAGCCCCCTCTCCTACAATGAGCAGTTCTTC.

This clone was recorded only once. V usage is TRBV19 and J usage is TRBJ1-3; D remains ambiguous. The germline V gene has CDR1 LNHDA and CDR2 SQIVND (reference sequence). This CDR3 has 17 residues. V gave up 0 bases and J gave up 0 bases, with 12 bases separating them. In nucleotides, the CDR3 is TGTGCCAGTAGTATAGATCTTGGAGTGATCTCTGGAAACACCATATATTTT. Translated, it gives CASSIDLGVISGNTIYF.

The V gene is TRBV29-1, the J gene TRBJ1-5, with unresolved D. Looked up from germline, CDR1 is SQVTM and CDR2 is ANQGSEA. This CDR3 spans 12 amino acids. V gave up 4 bases and J gave up 6 bases, with 10 bases separating them. The CDR3 protein is CSVGSGRQPQHF. CDR3 coding DNA: TGCAGCGTTGGTTCAGGTCGTCAGCCCCAGCATTTT.

The chain recombines TRBV14 with TRBJ2-5, with 7 positions matching TRBD1. The CDR3 has 15 residues. Trimming cost V 4 bases and J 0 bases; bases outside gene matches: 5. Germline values: CDR1 SGHDN, CDR2 FVKESK. The CDR3 loop is CASSRGQVYQETQYF. CDR3 nucleotide sequence: TGTGCCAGCAGCCGAGGACAGGTGTACCAAGAGACCCAGTACTTC. Together with reference TRBV14 and TRBJ2-5, the CDR3 gives the full variable domain: EAGVTQFPSHSVIEKGQTVTLRCDPISGHDNLYWYRRVMGKEIKFLLHFVKESKQDESGMPNNRFLAERTGGTYSTLKVQPAELEDSGVYFCASSRGQVYQETQYFGPGTRLLVL.

The CDR3 DNA follows: TGTGCCAGCAGCTCCTATAGCAATCAGCCCCAGCATTTT. Its translation is CASSSYSNQPQHF. J is TRBJ1-5 and V is TRBV7-2; unclear D gene. The CDR3 sequence is 13 residues long. The germline V gene encodes CDR1 SGHTA and CDR2 FQGNSA. Trimming left V 4 bases short and J 0 bases short, with 4 bases between. Supplemented by reference TRBV7-2 and TRBJ1-5, the full variable domain reads GAGVSQSPSNKVTEKGKDVELRCDPISGHTALYWYRQSLGQGLEFLIYFQGNSAPDKSGLPSDRFSAERTGGSVSTLTIQRTQQEDSAVYLCASSSYSNQPQHFGDGTRLSIL.

The genes are TRBV29-1 and TRBJ2-1; 9 bases agree with TRBD2. Germline V gives CDR1 SQVTM, CDR2 ANQGSEA. This CDR3 has 13 amino acids. Trimming took 5 bases from V and 5 from J; bases not matched to a gene: 4. CDR3 nucleotide sequence: TGCAGCGTTCTAGCGGGATCGGACAATGAGCAGTTCTTC. The encoded protein is CSVLAGSDNEQFF.

The chain joins TRBV4-3 to TRBJ1-3; TRBD1 is a possible D gene (5 bases). Germline V gives CDR1 LGHNA, CDR2 YSLEER. V lost 1 base and J lost 4, with 8 bases in between. CDR3 length: 14 amino acids. This CDR3 reads CASSQAGIGNTIYF. In DNA form, the CDR3 reads TGCGCCAGCAGCCAAGCAGGGATCGGAAACACCATATATTTT.

The chain has TRBV9 and TRBJ2-6; perhaps TRBD2 as D (7 bases). The CDR3 contains 16 residues. Germline V gene data show CDR1 as SGDLS and CDR2 as YYNGEE. V lost 0 bases, J lost 2 bases, and 9 bases lay in between. DNA of the CDR3: TGTGCCAGCAGCGTAGAAGGGGGGGCTGGGGCCAACGTCCTGACTTTC. It translates to CASSVEGGAGANVLTF.

The chain has TRBV27 and TRBJ1-1, with no clear D. This CDR3 comprises 13 residues. CDR1 is MNHEY, CDR2 SMNVEV, per germline (reference sequence). Trimming took off 6 bases at V and 1 base at J, with 9 bases between the two ends. CDR3: CASRTTKNTEAFF. The DNA for the CDR3 is TGTGCCAGCAGGACGACAAAGAACACTGAAGCTTTCTTT.